These 27 T cell receptor beta chains came from one sample sequenced in a study of cytomegalovirus exposure and HLA in healthy donors. PCR was performed using 60 Vbeta and 13 Jbeta primers. Clones were sequenced by immunoSEQ multiplex PCR, and TCRdb holds only the in-frame ones, with some missing. Of roughly 140,000 clones in the sample, about 88% were seen once. Sequencing was done on a sample of PBMCs. These receptors originate from a woman younger than 30 in good health and CMV-seronegative.

The gene calls are TRBV6-4 and TRBJ1-1; D is uncertain. Per germline, CDR1 MRHNA and CDR2 SNTAGT. The V and J ends lost 6 bases and 1 base respectively, with 12 bases between them. The CDR3 length is 14 residues. The CDR3 sequence: CASSAAPGNTEAFF. The CDR3 DNA reads TGTGCCAGCAGCGCCGCACCGGGGAACACTGAAGCTTTCTTT.

The chain recombines TRBV7-2 with TRBJ2-7; no clear D gene. The ends were cut back, 1 base at V and 1 base at J, with 8 bases in the middle. The CDR3 contains 14 residues. Germline CDR1 and CDR2: SGHTA and FQGNSA. The CDR3 sequence is CASSLDLISYEQYF. The DNA for the CDR3 is TGTGCCAGCAGCTTAGACTTAATATCCTACGAGCAGTACTTC.

The rearrangement joins TRBV7-2 to TRBJ2-3; 7 bases are a match to TRBD1. The ends lost 4 bases at V and 0 bases at J; junction bases unmatched: 4. Germline lookup yields CDR1 SGHTA and CDR2 FQGNSA. This CDR3 has 15 residues. The CDR3 loop reads CASSSGTVSTDTQYF. DNA for the CDR3: TGTGCCAGCAGCTCCGGGACAGTTAGCACAGATACGCAGTATTTT.

The CDR3 sequence: CASSEGAGANVLTF. As DNA, the CDR3 is TGTGCCAGTAGTGAGGGAGCTGGGGCCAACGTCCTGACTTTC. The chain combines TRBV19 with TRBJ2-6; D possibly corresponds to TRBD2 (5 bases). The germline CDR1 and CDR2 sequences are LNHDA and SQIVND (reference sequence). The CDR3 runs 14 residues. V was shortened by 5 bases and J by 2 bases, with 7 bases between the two germline ends.

The rearrangement joins TRBV9 to TRBJ1-2; TRBD1 aligns across 11 bases. Germline lookup yields CDR1 SGDLS and CDR2 YYNGEE. V shed 1 base, J shed 4 bases, and the junction held 3 bases outside the gene matches. This CDR3 contains 15 residues. DNA for the CDR3: TGTGCCAGCAGCGTACGCGGGACAGGGGGCTATGGCTACACCTTC. It codes for CASSVRGTGGYGYTF. Full variable domain (outside the CDR3, taken from reference TRBV9 and TRBJ1-2): DSGVTQTPKHLITATGQRVTLRCSPRSGDLSVYWYQQSLDQGLQFLIQYYNGEERAKGNILERFSAQQFPDLHSELNLSSLELGDSALYFCASSVRGTGGYGYTFGSGTRLTVV.

The chain uses TRBV6-5 and TRBJ2-7; D is perhaps TRBD2 (5 bases). Deletions cut 6 bases from V and 3 bases from J, with 12 bases between. The germline CDR1 and CDR2 sequences are MNHEY and SVGAGI. This CDR3 has 13 amino acids. This CDR3 is CASSPPGLYEQYF. CDR3 nucleotides: TGTGCCAGCAGCCCACCAGGACTCTACGAGCAGTACTTC.

The chain joins TRBV5-4 to TRBJ1-2, with D possibly matching TRBD1 (6 bases). V was pared by 3 bases and J by 4 bases, with 19 bases between. The germline gives CDR1 SGHNT, CDR2 YYREEE (reference sequence). There are 16 residues in the CDR3. The DNA of the CDR3 is TGTGCCAGCAGCTATACAGGGTTCAAAAGGGGCTATGGCTACACCTTC. Its translation: CASSYTGFKRGYGYTF.

The table lists this clone with a few counts. This chain uses TRBV10-3 with TRBJ2-7, with 7 bases that match TRBD1. Germline CDR1 reads ENHRY; CDR2 reads SYGVKD. This CDR3 is built from 13 residues. The ends lost 5 bases at V and 9 bases at J; junction bases unmatched: 10. CDR3 nucleotides: TGTGCCATCAGTAGGACAGGCCCTACGGGGCAGTACTTC. It codes for CAISRTGPTGQYF.

This clone occurred a few times. The chain uses TRBV30 and TRBJ1-2; D ambiguous. CDR3 length: 15 amino acids. The germline V gene encodes CDR1 GTSNPN and CDR2 SVGIG (reference sequence). Trimming took 1 base from V and 4 from J, leaving 16 bases between them. DNA for the CDR3: TGTGCCTGGAGTGATCCCCGCCGAGGGTTCTATGGCTACACCTTC. This sequence encodes CAWSDPRRGFYGYTF. The full variable domain, with the rest looked up from reference TRBV30 and TRBJ1-2, is SQTIHQWPATLVQPVGSPLSLECTVEGTSNPNLYWYRQAAGRGLQLLFYSVGIGQISSEVPQNLSASRPQDRQFILSSKKLLLSDSGFYLCAWSDPRRGFYGYTFGSGTRLTVV.

This chain joins TRBV2 and TRBJ2-6; D perhaps matches TRBD1 (5 bases). This CDR3 is 13 amino acids long. Deletions cut 11 bases from V and 0 bases from J, with 8 bases between. From germline, CDR1 is SNHLY and CDR2 FYNNEI. CDR3 region: CAARGSGANVLTF. In DNA form, the CDR3 reads TGTGCCGCTAGGGGCTCTGGGGCCAACGTCCTGACTTTC.

As concerns this clone: The junction departs from the called germline gene at one end, perhaps through a read error. V gene TRBV30 combines with J gene TRBJ1-3; 10 bases line up with TRBD1. This CDR3 contains 14 residues. Germline V CDR1 and CDR2: GTSNPN, SVGIG (reference sequence). The CDR3 DNA is TGTGCCTGGATGAGACAGGGGGCTGGAAGCACCATATATTTT. It specifies CAWMRQGAGSTIYF.

The CDR3 loop is CASSETGITQPQHF. The CDR3 nucleotides are TGTGCCAGCAGTGAAACAGGGATTACTCAGCCCCAGCATTTT. The rearrangement uses TRBV6-5 and TRBJ1-5, with a tentative D call TRBD1 (6 bases). The germline CDR1 and CDR2 sequences are MNHEY and SVGAGI. Trimming pared 5 bases from V and 6 bases from J, leaving 14 bases between. The CDR3 is 14 residues long.

This clone has just a few counts. The CDR3 protein is CATSRVVVAGDEQYF. CDR3 in DNA: TGTGCCACCAGCAGAGTGGTGGTAGCGGGGGATGAGCAGTACTTC. This sequence joins TRBV15 and TRBJ2-7, with 9 nucleotides matching TRBD2. Germline trimming cut 1 base from V and 7 bases from J; bases unmatched to any gene: 8. Per germline, CDR1 LNHNV and CDR2 YYDKDF (reference sequence). The CDR3 length is 15 residues. Using reference TRBV15 and TRBJ2-7 for the parts outside the CDR3, the full variable domain is DAMVIQNPRYQVTQFGKPVTLSCSQTLNHNVMYWYQQKSSQAPKLLFHYYDKDFNNEADTPDNFQSRRPNTSFCFLDIRSPGLGDTAMYLCATSRVVVAGDEQYFGPGTRLTVT.

The genes are TRBV15 and TRBJ2-7; no reliable D call. The germline V gene has CDR1 LNHNV and CDR2 YYDKDF (reference sequence). The V end lost 2 bases, the J end lost 7 bases, and 12 bases lay between the germline ends. CDR3 length equals 13 residues. The CDR3 loop is CATSRPVSGEQYF. CDR3 nucleotide sequence: TGTGCCACCAGCAGACCCGTCTCCGGGGAGCAGTACTTC.

This chain links TRBV5-1 with TRBJ1-5, with 7 bases aligning to TRBD1. Germline CDR1 reads SGHRS; CDR2 reads YFSETQ. The CDR3 covers 15 residues. V was clipped by 2 bases and J by 3 bases; unmatched bases: 5. The CDR3 DNA is TGCGCCAGCAGCTTTCAGGGGGAGTCCAATCAGCCCCAGCATTTT. Amino acid sequence: CASSFQGESNQPQHF.

The gene calls are TRBV18 and TRBJ2-1; 11 bases are shared with TRBD2. Germline V gene data show CDR1 as KGHSH and CDR2 as LQKENI. The junction had 19 bases not matched to a gene; V was cut back by 5 bases and J by 7 bases. The CDR3 is 19 amino acids. In nucleotides, the CDR3 is TGTGCCAGCTCAGCACTACTCGGACTAGCGGGCGGGTCCTTGAATGAGCAGTTCTTC. Protein sequence: CASSALLGLAGGSLNEQFF.

J is TRBJ1-1 and V is TRBV10-3; D unresolved. Germline V gene sequence: CDR1 ENHRY, CDR2 SYGVKD. Deletions cut 0 bases from V and 7 bases from J, with 15 bases between. The length of the CDR3 is 15 residues. CDR3 amino acids: CAISESISGRSEAFF. DNA for the CDR3: TGTGCCATCAGTGAGTCGATTTCGGGGAGGAGTGAAGCTTTCTTT.

V usage is TRBV19 and J usage is TRBJ2-5, with D tentatively TRBD2 (5 bases). Germline V gene sequence: CDR1 LNHDA, CDR2 SQIVND (reference sequence). The germline V and J ends were trimmed by 5 bases and 6 bases, with 16 bases remaining between them. The CDR3 sequence is 14 residues long. CDR3 protein: CASSPAAGGQTQYF. CDR3 in DNA: TGTGCCAGTAGTCCTGCGGCTGGAGGACAGACCCAGTACTTC.

This rearrangement joins TRBV11-1 to TRBJ2-5; 10 bases align to TRBD1. The J call may be wrong; the DNA end is better matched by TRBJ2-7. The CDR3 is made up of 15 amino acids. CDR1 is SGHAT and CDR2 is FQDESV in the germline V gene (reference sequence). DNA of the CDR3: TGTGCCAGCAGCTTACGGACAGGGGGAGTAAACGAGCAGTACTTC. Translation gives CASSLRTGGVNEQYF.

The rearrangement links TRBV2 to TRBJ2-1, with a weak D call TRBD1 (6 bases). The CDR3 totals 14 residues. Germline CDR1 reads SNHLY; CDR2 reads FYNNEI. Trimming pared 6 bases from V and 7 bases from J, leaving 16 bases between. CDR3 protein: CASSRNRVGNEQFF. CDR3 nucleotide sequence: TGTGCCAGCAGCCGGAACAGGGTTGGAAATGAGCAGTTCTTC.

V usage is TRBV20-1 and J usage is TRBJ2-3; D uncertain. Trimming pared 4 bases from V and 4 bases from J, leaving 6 bases between. There are 11 residues in the CDR3. Germline CDR1 and CDR2: DFQATT and SNEGSKA (reference sequence). The CDR3 loop reads CSAILADTQYF. In nucleotides, the CDR3 is TGCAGTGCTATCCTCGCAGATACGCAGTATTTT.

CDR3 sequence reads: CASSELAAQYF. The CDR3 DNA sequence: TGTGCCAGCAGTGAATTAGCCGCGCAGTACTTC. The chain recombines TRBV2 with TRBJ2-7; no reliable D call. The germline V and J ends were trimmed by 2 bases and 9 bases, with 8 bases remaining between them. This CDR3 spans 11 amino acids. Germline V CDR1 and CDR2: SNHLY, FYNNEI. The full variable domain, rest sourced from reference TRBV2 and TRBJ2-7, is EPEVTQTPSHQVTQMGQEVILRCVPISNHLYFYWYRQILGQKVEFLVSFYNNEISEKSEIFDDQFSVERPDGSNFTLKIRSTKLEDSAMYFCASSELAAQYFGPGTRLTVT.

The rearrangement joins TRBV30 to TRBJ2-4; TRBD1 agrees at 11 bases. The germline V gene encodes CDR1 GTSNPN and CDR2 SVGIG (reference sequence). With V trimmed by 4 bases and J by 9 bases, 11 bases remained unmatched. The CDR3 extends over 15 amino acids. CDR3 DNA sequence: TGTGCCTGGACCCATACCGGGACAGGGGGGACCATTCAGTACTTC. It codes for CAWTHTGTGGTIQYF.

V usage is TRBV30 and J usage is TRBJ1-5; 7 nucleotides agree with TRBD1. The V segment lost 5 bases and the J segment 5 bases; nucleotides outside the gene matches: 3. Germline V gene data show CDR1 as GTSNPN and CDR2 as SVGIG (reference sequence). CDR3 length: 12 residues. CDR3 loop: CAWGDRYQPQHF. Written as DNA, the CDR3 is TGTGCCTGGGGGGACAGATATCAGCCCCAGCATTTT.

The chain couples TRBV19 to TRBJ2-2, with 12 bases aligning to TRBD1. Germline assignment: CDR1 LNHDA and CDR2 SQIVND (reference sequence). This CDR3 contains 18 residues. The trim removed 6 bases at V and 4 bases at J, leaving 12 bases unmatched. CDR3 amino acids: CASSIQGPGQGATGELFF. Written as DNA, the CDR3 is TGTGCCAGTAGCATTCAGGGTCCGGGACAGGGGGCCACCGGGGAGCTGTTTTTT. The full variable domain, rest sourced from reference TRBV19 and TRBJ2-2, is DGGITQSPKYLFRKEGQNVTLSCEQNLNHDAMYWYRQDPGQGLRLIYYSQIVNDFQKGDIAEGYSVSREKKESFPLTVTSAQKNPTAFYLCASSIQGPGQGATGELFFGEGSRLTVL.

This clone was detected once. This sequence joins TRBV27 and TRBJ1-2, with 8 bases that match TRBD1. Trimming cost V 3 bases and J 7 bases; bases outside gene matches: 10. Germline CDR1 is MNHEY and CDR2 is SMNVEV (reference sequence). CDR3 length equals 15 residues. CDR3 nucleotides: TGTGCCAGCAGTTTCCTTGGGACAGGCGGTTCTGGCTACACCTTC. It codes for CASSFLGTGGSGYTF.

The chain combines TRBV5-1 with TRBJ2-2; TRBD2 matches 8 bases. J lost 4 bases, V lost 4 bases, and 12 bases had no gene match. CDR1 SGHRS and CDR2 YFSETQ come from the germline V gene. This CDR3 contains 17 residues. CDR3 protein: CASSPRGGAPGTGELFF. In DNA form, the CDR3 reads TGCGCCAGCAGCCCTCGGGGGGGGGCGCCGGGCACCGGGGAGCTGTTTTTT.